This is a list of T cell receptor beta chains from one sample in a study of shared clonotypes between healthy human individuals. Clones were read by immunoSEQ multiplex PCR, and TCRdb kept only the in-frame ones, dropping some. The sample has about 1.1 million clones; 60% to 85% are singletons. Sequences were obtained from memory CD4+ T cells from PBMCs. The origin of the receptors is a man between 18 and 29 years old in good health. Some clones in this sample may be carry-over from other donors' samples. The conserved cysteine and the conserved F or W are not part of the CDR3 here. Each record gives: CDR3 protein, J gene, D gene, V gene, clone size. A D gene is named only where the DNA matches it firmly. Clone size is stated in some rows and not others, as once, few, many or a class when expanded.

cdr3_aa: ASSPLGRSSYEQY; j_call: TRBJ2-7; d_call: .; v_call: TRBV7-2; clone_size: .
cdr3_aa: ASRMSGDTQY; j_call: TRBJ2-3; d_call: .; v_call: TRBV2; clone_size: .
cdr3_aa: ARGVWGEQF; j_call: TRBJ2-1; d_call: .; v_call: TRBV30; clone_size: .
cdr3_aa: ASSFGVETQY; j_call: TRBJ2-5; d_call: .; v_call: TRBV7-2; clone_size: .
cdr3_aa: AHKLGQGSYEQY; j_call: TRBJ2-7; d_call: TRBD1; v_call: TRBV6-1; clone_size: .
cdr3_aa: ASRDPNTEAF; j_call: TRBJ1-1; d_call: .; v_call: TRBV6-6; clone_size: .
cdr3_aa: ASSPGLAEADEQF; j_call: TRBJ2-1; d_call: TRBD2; v_call: TRBV5-1; clone_size: .
cdr3_aa: ASSLTTWGPGNTIY; j_call: TRBJ1-3; d_call: .; v_call: TRBV7-8; clone_size: .
cdr3_aa: ASRFTGQQNQPQH; j_call: TRBJ1-5; d_call: TRBD1; v_call: TRBV28; clone_size: .
cdr3_aa: ASSTKPGTGPGANVLT; j_call: TRBJ2-6; d_call: TRBD1; v_call: TRBV19; clone_size: .
cdr3_aa: ASNRRNEKLF; j_call: TRBJ1-4; d_call: .; v_call: TRBV28; clone_size: .
cdr3_aa: ASRLTGLSTDTQY; j_call: TRBJ2-3; d_call: .; v_call: TRBV4-2; clone_size: .
cdr3_aa: ASSLGTSGYYEQY; j_call: TRBJ2-7; d_call: TRBD2; v_call: TRBV5-1; clone_size: .
cdr3_aa: ASSPGQGAIYGYT; j_call: TRBJ1-2; d_call: TRBD1; v_call: TRBV28; clone_size: .
cdr3_aa: ASSGGDTKSGSYNEQF; j_call: TRBJ2-1; d_call: TRBD2; v_call: TRBV9; clone_size: .
cdr3_aa: ASSIGTGPAYEQY; j_call: TRBJ2-7; d_call: TRBD1; v_call: TRBV5-1; clone_size: .
cdr3_aa: ASSVPRDTQY; j_call: TRBJ2-3; d_call: .; v_call: TRBV9; clone_size: .
cdr3_aa: ASSPADGGTGELF; j_call: TRBJ2-2; d_call: .; v_call: TRBV5-1; clone_size: .
cdr3_aa: ASSPPGGGGQETQY; j_call: TRBJ2-5; d_call: TRBD2; v_call: TRBV5-1; clone_size: .
cdr3_aa: ASSDYRGTGYGYT; j_call: TRBJ1-2; d_call: TRBD1; v_call: TRBV6-1; clone_size: .
cdr3_aa: ASSLGTSVEQF; j_call: TRBJ2-1; d_call: TRBD2; v_call: TRBV5-1; clone_size: .
cdr3_aa: ASSESGMETQY; j_call: TRBJ2-5; d_call: .; v_call: TRBV2; clone_size: .
cdr3_aa: ASSLDVLSIPS; j_call: TRBJ1-2; d_call: .; v_call: TRBV11-3; clone_size: .
cdr3_aa: ASSTGTRTDTQY; j_call: TRBJ2-3; d_call: .; v_call: TRBV28; clone_size: .
cdr3_aa: ASSLGRAGGYNEQF; j_call: TRBJ2-1; d_call: TRBD2; v_call: TRBV7-3; clone_size: once
cdr3_aa: ASSFPNTGELF; j_call: TRBJ2-2; d_call: .; v_call: TRBV5-4; clone_size: .
cdr3_aa: ASSWAGTGAGEQY; j_call: TRBJ2-7; d_call: TRBD1; v_call: TRBV9; clone_size: .
cdr3_aa: ASSLKPQTDEQY; j_call: TRBJ2-7; d_call: .; v_call: TRBV5-1; clone_size: .
cdr3_aa: ASRDWTEENYGYT; j_call: TRBJ1-2; d_call: .; v_call: TRBV27; clone_size: few
cdr3_aa: ASSWSTGGNTEAF; j_call: TRBJ1-1; d_call: TRBD1; v_call: TRBV5-1; clone_size: few